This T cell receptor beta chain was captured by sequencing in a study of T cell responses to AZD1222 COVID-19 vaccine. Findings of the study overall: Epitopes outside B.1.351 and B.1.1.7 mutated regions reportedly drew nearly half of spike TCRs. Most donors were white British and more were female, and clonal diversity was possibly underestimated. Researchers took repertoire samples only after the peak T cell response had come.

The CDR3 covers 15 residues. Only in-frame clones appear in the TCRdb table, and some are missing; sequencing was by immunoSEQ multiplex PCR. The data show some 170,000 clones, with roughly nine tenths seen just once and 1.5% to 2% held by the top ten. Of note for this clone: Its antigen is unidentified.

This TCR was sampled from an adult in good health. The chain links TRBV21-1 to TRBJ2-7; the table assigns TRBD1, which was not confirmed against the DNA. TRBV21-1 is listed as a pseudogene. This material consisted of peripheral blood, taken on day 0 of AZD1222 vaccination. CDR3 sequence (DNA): TGTGCCAGCAGCAATGACAGGACAAGCTCCTACGAGCAGTACTTC. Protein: CASSNDRTSSYEQYF.